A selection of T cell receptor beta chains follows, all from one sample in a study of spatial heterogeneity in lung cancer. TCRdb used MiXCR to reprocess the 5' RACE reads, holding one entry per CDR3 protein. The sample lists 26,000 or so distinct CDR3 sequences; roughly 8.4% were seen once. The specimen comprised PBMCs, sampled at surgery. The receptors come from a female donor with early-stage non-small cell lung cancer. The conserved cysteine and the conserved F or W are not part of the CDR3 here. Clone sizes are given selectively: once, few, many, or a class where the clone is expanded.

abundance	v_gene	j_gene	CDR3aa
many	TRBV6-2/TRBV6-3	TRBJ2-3	ASSPPGLAGGPEDTQY
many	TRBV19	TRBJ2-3	ALPRTGDWPDTQY
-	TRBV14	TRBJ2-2	ASKGQANTGELF
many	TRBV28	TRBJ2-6	ASSLRGSGANVLT
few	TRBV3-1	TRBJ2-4	ASRLSGTGENIQY
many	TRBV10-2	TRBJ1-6	ASSEGRQSPLH
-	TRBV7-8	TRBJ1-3	ASIPTGTVNSGNTIY
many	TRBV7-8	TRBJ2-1	ASSLAPLPRGYNEQF
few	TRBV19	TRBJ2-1	ASSIESGRIYNEQF
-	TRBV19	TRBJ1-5	ASRRQGQSNQPQH
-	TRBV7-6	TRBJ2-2	ASSLRPGQGAGELF
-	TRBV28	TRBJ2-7	ASSLFGGRTYEQY
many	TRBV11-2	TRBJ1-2	ASSPLRNYGYT
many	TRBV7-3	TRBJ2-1	ASSPSGLTSGSNEQF
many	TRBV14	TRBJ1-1	ASSRWTVMNTEAF
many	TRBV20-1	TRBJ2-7	SAAGTSGLSSYEQY
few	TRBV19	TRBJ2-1	ASSIVGGQGRPNEQF
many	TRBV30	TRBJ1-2	AWSVRGDGYT
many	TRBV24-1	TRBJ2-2	ATRGQGATGELF
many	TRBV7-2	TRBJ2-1	ASSSTSGRGEQF
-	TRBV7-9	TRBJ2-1	ASSLGGSSGYYNEQF
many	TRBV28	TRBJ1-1	ASSRRVNTEAF
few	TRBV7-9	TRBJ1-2	ASSSRTEAAGYT
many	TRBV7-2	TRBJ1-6	ASSLSGGYNSPLH
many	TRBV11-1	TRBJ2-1	ASSLTGVSYNEQF
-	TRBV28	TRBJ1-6	ASSLDTGTLGSPLH
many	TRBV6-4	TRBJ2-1	ASSVTRGLGEQF
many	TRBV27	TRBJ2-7	ASSRGGGASSEQY
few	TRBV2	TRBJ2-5	ASSYGLAGQETQY
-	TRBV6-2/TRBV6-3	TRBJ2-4	ASSYAGDKNIQY
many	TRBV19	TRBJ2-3	ASSMAGTGGTDTQY
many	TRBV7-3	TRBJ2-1	ASSTSGLYNEQF
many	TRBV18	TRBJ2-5	ASSPTGTGQETQY
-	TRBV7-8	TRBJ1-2	ASTPRGRQGGYT
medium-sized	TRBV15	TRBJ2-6	ATSRDLGSGANVLT
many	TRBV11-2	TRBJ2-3	ASSLAGAGDTQY
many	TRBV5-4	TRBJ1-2	ASSLYTTNGYT
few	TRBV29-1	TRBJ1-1	SGAGGNTEAF
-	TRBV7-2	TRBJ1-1	ASSPGQGGTEAF
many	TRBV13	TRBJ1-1	ASSLRHDTEAF
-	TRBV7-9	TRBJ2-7	ASSPLYRVAYEQY
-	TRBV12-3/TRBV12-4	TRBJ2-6	ASRPSGANVLT
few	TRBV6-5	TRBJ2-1	ASSHRVSYNEQF
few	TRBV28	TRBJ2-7	ASREEFSGEQY
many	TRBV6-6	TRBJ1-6	ASSNGQGASPLH
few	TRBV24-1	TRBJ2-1	ATSGAGGPYNEQF
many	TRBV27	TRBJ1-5	ASSRDRGRGWPQH
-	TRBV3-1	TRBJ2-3	ASSQDIADTDTQY